This TCR beta chain stems from a study of T cell changes during pregnancy in multiple sclerosis (dated by TCRdb to about 2019). Broadly, across the study: The study looked at changes in the T cell repertoire across pregnancy in women with multiple sclerosis.

Comment on this clone: This clone's antigen is unknown. Base qualities are missing; no much larger clone stands one base away.

The library was prepared using the immunoSEQ multiplex PCR assay. TCRdb stores this immuneACCESS table with in-frame sequences only. Part of the clones is absent; in the studies checked, under half of the shortfall reflects unresolved V genes, and no reason is known for the rest. Within this sample are tens of thousands of clones, with approximately 92% of them counted one time only. Jointly, the top ten make up less than 3% of the sample. The germline V gene provides CDR1 MDHEN and CDR2 SYDVKM. The CDR3 measures 16 amino acids from cysteine to phenylalanine. Only CDR3 DNA is held: 48 bases, read in frame from base 1. The V end loses 4 bases and the J end loses 0 bases, and a stretch of 15 bases separates them.

This specimen was peripheral blood, taken in the third trimester of pregnancy. This chain joins TRBV28 to TRBJ1-1; a confident D gene designation cannot be given. The sequence was collected from a female donor in good health, enrolled as a control in a pregnancy study. In nucleotides, the sequence is TGTGCCAGCAGTTGGGCGTGGGCGCTCGTGAACACTGAAGCTTTCTTT. This yields the protein CASSWAWALVNTEAFF.